Listed below are T cell receptor beta chains from one sample, sequenced in a study of technical replicates of blood from several donors. Method: immunoSEQ multiplex PCR; TCRdb's copy keeps in-frame clones and lacks some. The sample lists roughly 14,000 clones, approximately 88% occurring once. The sample taken for sequencing was PBMCs. These receptors were collected from a human donor in good health. Both conserved end residues are part of each CDR3. Fields, in order: D gene, J gene, clone size, V gene, CDR3 protein, CDR3 DNA. The D gene is left open where the match is weak. Clone size is shown for a subset of rows, as once, few, many or a class of expanded clone.

TRBD2,TRBJ2-4,.,TRBV25-1,CASSEWGGDLNIQYF,TGTGCCAGCAGTGAATGGGGGGGGGATCTAAACATTCAGTACTTC
.,TRBJ1-1,once,TRBV6-1,CASSFQKNTEAFF,TGTGCCAGCAGCTTTCAGAAGAACACTGAAGCTTTCTTT
TRBD1,TRBJ1-2,.,TRBV9,CASSSGTGTPPGYGYTF,TGTGCCAGCAGCTCCGGGACAGGGACTCCTCCTGGCTATGGCTACACCTTC
.,TRBJ2-7,once,TRBV18,CASSPRQVGSYEQYF,TGTGCCAGCTCACCACGTCAGGTTGGGAGCTACGAGCAGTACTTC
TRBD1,TRBJ2-1,.,TRBV5-1,CASQKTGSSYNEQFF,TGCGCCAGCCAAAAGACAGGGAGCTCCTACAATGAGCAGTTCTTC
.,TRBJ2-2,once,TRBV4-1,CASSQPGTLNTGELFF,TGCGCCAGCAGCCAACCCGGGACACTTAACACCGGGGAGCTGTTTTTT
TRBD1,TRBJ1-1,.,TRBV19,CASSRDRVGTEAFF,TGTGCCAGTAGTCGAGACAGGGTGGGCACTGAAGCTTTCTTT
.,TRBJ1-2,once,TRBV5-4,CASSLGDFFNYGYTF,TGTGCCAGCAGCTTAGGGGACTTTTTTAACTATGGCTACACCTTC
TRBD1,TRBJ1-1,.,TRBV7-8,CASSLAAGQAEAFF,TGTGCCAGCAGCTTAGCGGCGGGACAGGCTGAAGCTTTCTTT
.,TRBJ2-7,.,TRBV5-4,CASTPGGTTYEQYF,TGTGCCAGCACCCCAGGAGGTACTACCTACGAGCAGTACTTC
TRBD2,TRBJ2-6,.,TRBV6-1,CASSEALAGSSGANVLTF,TGTGCCAGCAGTGAAGCACTAGCGGGTAGCTCTGGGGCCAACGTCCTGACTTTC
.,TRBJ2-7,.,TRBV19,CASSNRDNTYEQYF,TGTGCCAGTAGTAACCGGGACAACACCTACGAGCAGTACTTC
TRBD1,TRBJ2-3,.,TRBV29-1,CSVQTGGTDTQYF,TGCAGCGTTCAAACAGGGGGCACAGATACGCAGTATTTT
.,TRBJ1-1,once,TRBV6-5,CATAPGLAFPTEAFF,TGTGCCACCGCTCCGGGGTTGGCGTTTCCCACTGAAGCTTTCTTT
TRBD2,TRBJ2-3,.,TRBV5-1,CASSLARGGALADTQYF,TGCGCCAGCAGCTTGGCCCGCGGGGGGGCTCTGGCAGATACGCAGTATTTT
.,TRBJ1-3,.,TRBV6-1,CASSEGAYRAEPCRF,TGTGCCAGCAGTGAAGGGGCCTACAGGGCCGAGCCTTGTCGTTTT
TRBD1,TRBJ1-1,.,TRBV29-1,CSVNRDRGAEAFF,TGCAGCGTTAACCGGGACAGGGGCGCTGAAGCTTTCTTT
TRBD2,TRBJ2-1,.,TRBV2,CASNNRAGENNEQFF,TGTGCCAGCAATAATCGAGCGGGAGAGAACAATGAGCAGTTCTTC
.,TRBJ2-5,few,TRBV6-5,CASSSTPGVQETQYF,TGTGCCAGCAGTTCCACCCCGGGGGTACAAGAGACCCAGTACTTC
.,TRBJ1-3,.,TRBV21-1,CASSKERRAPDSGNTIYF,TGTGCCAGCAGCAAAGAGCGGCGGGCCCCAGACTCTGGAAACACCATATATTTT
TRBD1,TRBJ1-1,few,TRBV7-9,CASSLGAGGSGTEAFF,TGTGCCAGCAGCTTAGGGGCAGGGGGCTCTGGCACTGAAGCTTTCTTT